What follows are 9 T cell receptor beta chains derived from one specimen sequenced in a study of blood T cell repertoires in COVID-19 (dated by TCRdb to between 2020 and 2021). Libraries were prepared through the immunoSEQ multiplex PCR assay. The source is immuneACCESS, and TCRdb retained only in-frame sequences with V and J called. Part of the clones is not carried over; for the studies checked, unresolved V genes explain less than half of this, and the remainder is unexplained. For this sample the table gives 75,000 to 95,000 clones, of which 85% to 90% were detected only once. Under 1.2% of the sample goes to the ten largest clones. The sample consisted of peripheral blood. These receptors all stem from a human donor in a cohort sampled during active COVID-19.

The J gene is TRBJ2-6, the V gene TRBV5-1, with a weak D call TRBD2 (6 bases). Germline loops: CDR1 SGHRS, CDR2 YFSETQ. Trimming took 4 bases from V and 0 from J, leaving 14 bases between them. This CDR3 is 17 amino acids long. The CDR3 sequence: CASSPGTVSSGANVLTF. The CDR3 DNA follows: TGCGCCAGCAGCCCCGGGACTGTTAGCTCTGGGGCCAACGTCCTGACTTTC.

This clone was seen ten or more times. The chain links TRBV27 to TRBJ2-1, with 12 bases identical to TRBD2. This CDR3 spans 14 amino acids. V lost 5 bases, J lost 10 bases, and 6 bases stayed unmatched. Germline values: CDR1 MNHEY, CDR2 SMNVEV (reference sequence). CDR3 bases: TGTGCCAGCAGTCTAGCGGGAGGGCCTTTGGAGCAGTTCTTC. Protein product: CASSLAGGPLEQFF.

This clone was seen only a few times. This chain connects TRBV7-9 to TRBJ2-7; D is possibly TRBD1 (6 bases). Germline V lookup: CDR1 SEHNR, CDR2 FQNEAQ (reference sequence). This CDR3 region has 15 residues. V lost 1 base and J 2 bases, leaving 12 bases between the germline ends. CDR3 sequence (DNA): TGTGCCAGCAGCTTAGGGGGACACTCTACCTACGAGCAGTACTTC. Translation: CASSLGGHSTYEQYF.

The genes are TRBV29-1 and TRBJ2-2; D may be TRBD2 (5 bases). There are 12 residues in the CDR3. Trimming cost V 6 bases and J 7 bases, with 12 bases left between them. In germline, CDR1 is SQVTM, CDR2 ANQGSEA. In DNA form, the CDR3 reads TGCAGCGTGGAGTCGGGAAGCGGGGAGCTGTTTTTT. Amino acid sequence: CSVESGSGELFF.

CDR3 in amino acids: CASSFPTGAYTDTQYF. CDR3 sequence (DNA): TGTGCCAGCAGTTTCCCGACAGGGGCGTACACAGATACGCAGTATTTT. The rearrangement links TRBV28 to TRBJ2-3; 8 bases fit TRBD1. Germline V gives CDR1 MDHEN, CDR2 SYDVKM. This CDR3 is 16 amino acids long. V gave up 3 bases and J gave up 2 bases; unmatched junction bases: 7. The full variable domain, rest sourced from reference TRBV28 and TRBJ2-3, is DVKVTQSSRYLVKRTGEKVFLECVQDMDHENMFWYRQDPGLGLRLIYFSYDVKMKEKGDIPEGYSVSREKKERFSLILESASTNQTSMYLCASSFPTGAYTDTQYFGPGTRLTVL.

The chain carries TRBV5-8 and TRBJ1-1; no definite D call. Trimming shortened V by 2 bases and J by 0 bases, and 5 bases separated the two germline ends. CDR1 is SGHTS, CDR2 YDEGEE, per germline. CDR3 size: 13 residues. CDR3 coding DNA: TGTGCCAGCAGCTTTCCGGTGAACACTGAAGCTTTCTTT. It translates to CASSFPVNTEAFF.

The CDR3 is CASSLEGWATEAFF. The CDR3 DNA follows: TGTGCCAGCAGCTTGGAAGGATGGGCAACTGAAGCTTTCTTT. The chain combines TRBV5-8 with TRBJ1-1; D call uncertain. The CDR3 runs 14 residues. CDR1 SGHTS and CDR2 YDEGEE come from the germline V gene. V shed 0 bases and J shed 5 bases, with 11 bases lying between them. The full variable domain, its missing parts supplied by reference TRBV5-8 and TRBJ1-1, is EAGVTQSPTHLIKTRGQQATLRCSPISGHTSVYWYQQALGLGLQFLLWYDEGEERNRGNFPPRFSGRQFPNYSSELNVNALELEDSALYLCASSLEGWATEAFFGQGTRLTVV.

The rearrangement links TRBV9 to TRBJ2-1; perhaps TRBD1 as D (7 bases). The CDR3 has 13 amino acids. The V and J ends lost 3 bases and 7 bases respectively, with 11 bases between them. Germline V gene lookup returns CDR1 SGDLS and CDR2 YYNGEE. DNA for the CDR3: TGTGCCAGCAGCGAGACAGGGAGGAATGAGCAGTTCTTC. This translates into CASSETGRNEQFF. Full variable domain (rest looked up from reference TRBV9 and TRBJ2-1): DSGVTQTPKHLITATGQRVTLRCSPRSGDLSVYWYQQSLDQGLQFLIQYYNGEERAKGNILERFSAQQFPDLHSELNLSSLELGDSALYFCASSETGRNEQFFGPGTRLTVL.

The V and J genes are TRBV9 and TRBJ2-5; 7 nucleotides align to TRBD1. With V trimmed by 4 bases and J by 1 base, 4 bases remained unmatched. The CDR3 covers 14 residues. Germline V CDR1 and CDR2: SGDLS, YYNGEE. The DNA of the CDR3 is TGTGCCAGCAGCCCGGGGACAGCCCAAGAGACCCAGTACTTC. Translation gives CASSPGTAQETQYF.